The rows below give T cell receptor beta chains drawn from one sample of a study of CD8+CD57+ T cells in acquired aplastic anemia. TCRdb analysed the reads with MiXCR anew, one entry per CDR3 protein. Among about 190,000 distinct CDR3 sequences listed, less than 60% were seen once. What was sequenced was sorted CD4+, CD8+, or CD8+CD57+ T cells (not recorded which) from PBMCs. These receptor sequences come from a human donor with aplastic anemia. Each CDR3 is given with its conserved first and last residue. A D gene is named only where the DNA matches it firmly. Only some rows state a clone size, as once, few, many or a class for expanded clones.

j_call v_call d_call clone_size cdr3_nt cdr3_aa
TRBJ2-1 TRBV7-7 NA many TGTGCTAGCAGCTTAGAGGGAAAAAGCTCCTACAATGAGCAGTTCTTC CASSLEGKSSYNEQFF
TRBJ2-7 TRBV20-1 TRBD1 many TGCAGTGCTAGGGAGGACAGGATCTCCTACGAGCAGTACTTC CSAREDRISYEQYF
TRBJ2-5 TRBV6-5 TRBD1 NA TGTGCCAGCAGCTATACCGGGACAGGGGAAGAGACCCGGTACTTC CASSYTGTGEETRYF
TRBJ1-1 TRBV19 NA NA TGTGCCAGTAGCAGCCCCGGCAGTATGAACACTGAAGCTTTCTTT CASSSPGSMNTEAFF
TRBJ1-5 TRBV3-1 NA many TGTGCCAGCAGCCAAGATGCCGGCAACAATCAGCCCCAGCATTTT CASSQDAGNNQPQHF
TRBJ2-7 TRBV10-1 NA NA TGCGCCAGCAGGGGGCTTCAGGTTCCCTACGAGCAGTACTTC CASRGLQVPYEQYF
TRBJ1-1 TRBV2 NA few TGTGCCAGCAGAGACCTGGGAGGTGAAGCTTTCTTT CASRDLGGEAFF
TRBJ1-1 TRBV9 NA NA TGTGCCAGCAGCACAATTCCGACGGGGGGTCAGAACACTGAAGCTTTCTTT CASSTIPTGGQNTEAFF
TRBJ2-5 TRBV20-1 NA NA TGCAGTGCAAGGCGGGCCCAAGAGACCCAGTACTTC CSARRAQETQYF
TRBJ2-7 TRBV20-1 TRBD2 NA TGCAGTGCAAGAGGGTGGCTAGCGGGAGGGCCGTCCTACGAGCAGTACTTC CSARGWLAGGPSYEQYF
TRBJ2-7 TRBV7-9 NA NA TGTGCCAGCACACCCAATCAGGGTCTAGGGATGTACGAGCAGTACTTC CASTPNQGLGMYEQYF
TRBJ2-3 TRBV2 TRBD1 NA TGTGCCAGCAGTGGGGACAGGGGGACAGATACGCAGTATTTT CASSGDRGTDTQYF
TRBJ1-4 TRBV12-3/TRBV12-4 NA NA TGTGCCAGCAGTTGGGGGTTGGAAAAACTGTTTTTT CASSWGLEKLFF
TRBJ2-5 TRBV2 TRBD2 NA TGTGCCAGCACCTCGGGACTAGCCGTTACCCAGTACTTC CASTSGLAVTQYF
TRBJ1-1 TRBV15 NA few TGTGCCACCAGCAGTGTCTTGAGGGGCCCAACGAACACTGAAGCTTTCTTT CATSSVLRGPTNTEAFF
TRBJ2-5 TRBV20-1 TRBD2 few TGCAGTGCTAGAGATCTGGGGGCGGGAGGGCCTCCCGAGACCCAGTACTTC CSARDLGAGGPPETQYF
TRBJ1-2 TRBV7-9 TRBD1 NA TGTGCCAGCAGCACCGGGACAGGGGGGACTTGCACCTTC CASSTGTGGTCTF
TRBJ2-2 TRBV10-1 NA NA TGCGCCAGCAGGGAACAGGGAAACACCGGGGAGCTGTTTTTT CASREQGNTGELFF
TRBJ1-2 TRBV9 TRBD1 many TGTGCCAGCAGCACAAGGGACAGGCTGAAGGGTGTAGGCTATGGCTACACCTTC CASSTRDRLKGVGYGYTF
TRBJ2-7 TRBV7-2 NA NA TGTGCCAGCAGCCAGGACAGTTACGAGCAGTACTTC CASSQDSYEQYF
TRBJ2-7 TRBV5-1 TRBD2 many TGCGCCAGCAGCGGCGGGAGTAGCTCCTACGAGCAGTACTTC CASSGGSSSYEQYF
TRBJ2-3 TRBV24-1 TRBD1 NA TGTGCCACCAGTGATTCCAGGGGGCGCGCAGATACGCAGTATTTT CATSDSRGRADTQYF
TRBJ2-2 TRBV15 NA NA TGTGCCACCAACAGTCTATCCACGAACACCGGGGAGCTGTTTTTT CATNSLSTNTGELFF
TRBJ1-3 TRBV7-3 NA once TGTGCCAGCAGCTTATTTGGTGGAAACACCATATATTTT CASSLFGGNTIYF
TRBJ2-7 TRBV7-2 NA many TGTGCCAGCAGCTTAGCCCGGACAGAGTACGAGCAGTACTTC CASSLARTEYEQYF
TRBJ1-1 TRBV10-3 TRBD1 many TGTGCCATCAGAGAGGGACAGCGGAACACTGAAGCTTTCTTT CAIREGQRNTEAFF
TRBJ2-1 TRBV7-3 NA many TGTGCCAGCACTACAGGACATACTGCGTTCTTC CASTTGHTAFF
TRBJ2-1 TRBV11-2 TRBD2 NA TGTGCCAGCAGCTTAGGGGGAGCGGGGGACTACAATGAGCAGTTCTTC CASSLGGAGDYNEQFF
TRBJ2-2 TRBV6-2/TRBV6-3 NA few TGTGCCAGCAGAATAAACACCGGGGAGCTGTTTTTT CASRINTGELFF
TRBJ2-1 TRBV24-1 NA NA TGTGCCACCAGTGATTTCAGGGGTCTCTACAATGAGCAGTTCTTC CATSDFRGLYNEQFF
TRBJ2-3 TRBV5-5 NA many TGTGCCAGCAGCTTGGCCGGCGAGTATTTT CASSLAGEYF
TRBJ1-6 TRBV15 NA NA TGTGCCACCAGCGATCTCGGCGTGGACGGGGACTATAATTCACCCCTCCACTTT CATSDLGVDGDYNSPLHF
TRBJ1-2 TRBV2 NA once TGTGCCAGCAGGGCGGGGCTCTATGGCTACACCTTC CASRAGLYGYTF
TRBJ2-6 TRBV28 NA few TGTGCCACTACCTCGGGGGCCAACGTCCTGACTTTC CATTSGANVLTF
TRBJ2-1 TRBV13 NA few TGTGCCAGCAGCTCAAGGACCGACCGGGAGCAGTTCTTC CASSSRTDREQFF
TRBJ1-5 TRBV7-2 NA few TGTGCCAGCAGCCCCGGCCCCAAGGGGGATCAGCCCCAGCATTTT CASSPGPKGDQPQHF
TRBJ1-1 TRBV29-1 NA NA TGCAGCGTTGGGTGGGGGGGAGGTGAAGCTTTCTTT CSVGWGGGEAFF
TRBJ1-2 TRBV20-1 NA many TGCCTCCCAACTCGGCAGGGGCGCGATGGCTACACCTTC CLPTRQGRDGYTF
TRBJ2-7 TRBV30 TRBD2 NA TGTGCCTGGACTCAGGGACTAGCGGGAGGGGTCTACGAGCAGTACTTC CAWTQGLAGGVYEQYF
TRBJ1-3 TRBV29-1 NA many TGCAGCTCCCTTGCTCCCGGAAACACCATATATTTT CSSLAPGNTIYF
TRBJ2-1 TRBV11-2 NA many TGTGCCAGCAGCTTCGGGATCCCGCGGCGACTTGAGCAGTTCTTC CASSFGIPRRLEQFF
TRBJ1-2 TRBV11-2 NA NA TGTGCCAGCAGCCCTGGAAGGTGGGAGCCCGGCTACACCTTC CASSPGRWEPGYTF
TRBJ1-3 TRBV5-6 TRBD1 many TGTGCCAGCGCCCGCACAGGGGATGACACCATATATTTT CASARTGDDTIYF
TRBJ1-1 TRBV25-1 TRBD1 few TGTGCCAGCAGTCAAGGGGGCCGGAACACTGAAGCTTTCTTT CASSQGGRNTEAFF
TRBJ1-6 TRBV13 NA NA TGTGCCAGCAACTGGATCGGGGGCGGATCCTATAATTCACCCCTCCACTTT CASNWIGGGSYNSPLHF
TRBJ2-2 TRBV5-5 TRBD1 few TGTGCCAGCAGCCAGGACAGGGGGTGGACCGGGGAGCTGTTTTTT CASSQDRGWTGELFF
TRBJ2-3 TRBV9 NA few TGTGCCAGCAACGCTAGTCCGACAGATACGCAGTATTTT CASNASPTDTQYF
TRBJ1-5 TRBV10-3 NA NA TGTGCCATCAGTGAGTCCCGAGGTAATCAGCCCCAGCATTTT CAISESRGNQPQHF
TRBJ1-4 TRBV12-3/TRBV12-4 NA many TGTGCCAGCAGTTCTGGGTGGAAACTGTTTTTT CASSSGWKLFF
TRBJ2-7 TRBV5-1 TRBD2 many TGCGCCAGCAGCATGCTAACCGGGACAGCGACACTAGCGGGAGGGATCGAGCAGTACTTC CASSMLTGTATLAGGIEQYF
TRBJ2-7 TRBV7-8 NA NA TGTGCCAGCAGCCACACGGTCGGCGAGCAGTACTTC CASSHTVGEQYF
TRBJ2-7 TRBV10-3 TRBD1 NA TGTGCCATCAGTCCGCCCGGGACAGCAAACGAGCAGTACTTC CAISPPGTANEQYF
TRBJ2-5 TRBV19 TRBD2 once TGTGCCAGTAGTCCCGACCGGGAAGGGGAGGGAGAGACCCAGTACTTC CASSPDREGEGETQYF
TRBJ1-2 TRBV7-2 NA NA TGTGCCAGCAGCCCGGTGTCAGTCTATGGCTACACCTTC CASSPVSVYGYTF
TRBJ1-5 TRBV20-1 NA many TGCAGTGCTAAAAGGGGCGGCAATCAGCCCCAGCATTTT CSAKRGGNQPQHF
TRBJ2-3 TRBV2 TRBD1 NA TGTGCCAGCAGTGGCGGACAGGTTCAGTACTTT CASSGGQVQYF
TRBJ2-7 TRBV5-8 TRBD2 NA TGTGCCAGCAGCTTAACGGGACTAGCCGACGAGCAGTACTTC CASSLTGLADEQYF